This TCR beta chain was captured in a study of cytomegalovirus exposure and HLA in healthy donors. Study-wide background: The study's early data release held about 85 million unique TCRs from HLA-typed donors. Study-wide findings and caveats: Common viral pathogens seemed to be connected with several of the most significant clusters, according to a later analysis. Cytomegalovirus-associated TCR beta chains were listed, numbering 150 to 200. Earlier analysis looked at TCR beta V segments, and most were productive about 90% or about 30% of the time.

PCR primers comprised 60 Vbeta and 13 Jbeta primers. The protocol was immunoSEQ multiplex PCR, while the TCRdb copy is restricted to in-frame clones and leaves out a portion. This sample has approximately 88,000 clones, with more than 60% found just once. This CDR3 region has 16 residues. CDR1 is WNHNN, CDR2 SYGVQD, per germline (reference sequence). The germline V and J ends were trimmed by 2 bases and 0 bases, with 14 bases remaining between them. Of note for this clone: The antigen is unknown.

The sequence was obtained from a man between 18 and 35 years old in good health and CMV-seropositive. V is TRBV10-1 and J is TRBJ2-7; D not resolved. The specimen was PBMCs. The CDR3, as DNA: TGCGCCAGCAGTGAGAAGCTCGCGGAGCCCTCCTACGAGCAGTACTTC. It is translated as CASSEKLAEPSYEQYF.